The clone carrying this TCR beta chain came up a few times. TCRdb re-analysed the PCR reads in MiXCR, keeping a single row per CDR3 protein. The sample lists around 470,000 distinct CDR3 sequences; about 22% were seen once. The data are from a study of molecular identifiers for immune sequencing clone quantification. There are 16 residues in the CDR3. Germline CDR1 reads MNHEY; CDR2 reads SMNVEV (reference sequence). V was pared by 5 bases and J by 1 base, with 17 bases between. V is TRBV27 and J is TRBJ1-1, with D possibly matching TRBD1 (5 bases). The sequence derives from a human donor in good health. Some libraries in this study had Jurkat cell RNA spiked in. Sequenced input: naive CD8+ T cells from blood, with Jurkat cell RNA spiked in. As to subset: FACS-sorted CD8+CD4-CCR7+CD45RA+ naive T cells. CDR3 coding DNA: TGTGCCAGCAGTATAGAGATGTCGGGGCAGAACACTGAAGCTTTCTTT. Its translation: CASSIEMSGQNTEAFF.